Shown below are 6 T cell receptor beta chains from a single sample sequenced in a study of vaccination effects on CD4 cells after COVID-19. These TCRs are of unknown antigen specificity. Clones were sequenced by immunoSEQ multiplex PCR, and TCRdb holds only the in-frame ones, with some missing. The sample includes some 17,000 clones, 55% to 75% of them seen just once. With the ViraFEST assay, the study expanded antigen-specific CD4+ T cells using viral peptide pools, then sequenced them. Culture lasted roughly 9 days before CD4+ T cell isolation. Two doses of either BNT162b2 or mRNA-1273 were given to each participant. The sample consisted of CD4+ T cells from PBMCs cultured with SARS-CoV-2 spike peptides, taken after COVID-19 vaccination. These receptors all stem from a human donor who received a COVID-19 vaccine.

CDR3 protein: CAWSRHLGEQYF. The CDR3 DNA sequence: TGTGCCTGGAGTCGACACTTGGGCGAGCAGTACTTC. The genes are TRBV30 and TRBJ2-7; D not resolved. CDR3 length: 12 residues. The V end lost 2 bases, the J end lost 6 bases, and 11 bases lay between the germline ends. Germline values: CDR1 GTSNPN, CDR2 SVGIG (reference sequence).

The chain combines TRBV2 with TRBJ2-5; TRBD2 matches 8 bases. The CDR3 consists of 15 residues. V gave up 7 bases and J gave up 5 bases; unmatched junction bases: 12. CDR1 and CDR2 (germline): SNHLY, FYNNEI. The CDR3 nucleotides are TGTGCCAGCAAAGGGCGGGAGGCTCGTAGGGAGACCCAGTACTTC. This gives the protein CASKGREARRETQYF.

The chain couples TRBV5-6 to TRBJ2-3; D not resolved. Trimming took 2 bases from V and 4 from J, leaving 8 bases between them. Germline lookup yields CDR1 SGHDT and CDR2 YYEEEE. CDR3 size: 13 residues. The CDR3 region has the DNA TGTGCCAGCAGCTTAGGGTTTTCAGATACGCAGTATTTT. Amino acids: CASSLGFSDTQYF.

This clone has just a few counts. CDR3 coding DNA: TGTGCCAGCAGCACGCGTCGGACGTTTCCTAATTCACCCCTCCACTTT. Translating it yields CASSTRRTFPNSPLHF. The chain carries TRBV27 and TRBJ1-6; D is unresolved. V was shortened by 6 bases and J by 6 bases, with 18 bases between the two germline ends. Germline CDR1 is MNHEY and CDR2 is SMNVEV (reference sequence). The CDR3 covers 16 residues.

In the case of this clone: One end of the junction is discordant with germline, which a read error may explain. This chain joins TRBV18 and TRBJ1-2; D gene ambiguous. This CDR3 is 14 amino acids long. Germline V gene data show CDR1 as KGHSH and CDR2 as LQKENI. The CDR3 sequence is CASSPSISNYGYIF. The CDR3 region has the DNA TGTGCCAGCTCACCAAGCATTTCTAACTATGGCTACATCTTC. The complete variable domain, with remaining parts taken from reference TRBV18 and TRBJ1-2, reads NAGVMQNPRHLVRRRGQEARLRCSPMKGHSHVYWYRQLPEEGLKFMVYLQKENIIDESGMPKERFSAEFPKEGPSILRIQQVVRGDSAAYFCASSPSISNYGYIFGSGTRLTVV.

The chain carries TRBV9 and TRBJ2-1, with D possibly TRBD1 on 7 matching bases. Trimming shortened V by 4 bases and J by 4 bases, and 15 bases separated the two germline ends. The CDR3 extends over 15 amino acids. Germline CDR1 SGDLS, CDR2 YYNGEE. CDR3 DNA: TGTGCCAGCAGCCCGGGGGACAGCCTATACAATGAGCAGTTCTTC. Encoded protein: CASSPGDSLYNEQFF.